This passage covers 16 T cell receptor beta chains from one sample sequenced in a study of T cells in localized non-small cell lung cancer. Produced via immunoSEQ multiplex PCR; TCRdb's table is partial and in-frame only. Of tens of thousands of clones listed, 88% are singletons. The sequencing here drew on peripheral blood, taken before any cancer treatment. These receptors were obtained from a woman aged 35 to 70 with stage I squamous cell lung carcinoma.

The chain uses TRBV18 and TRBJ2-7; D unclear. V lost 6 bases and J 5 bases, leaving 11 bases between the germline ends. CDR3 length: 12 amino acids. Germline V CDR1 and CDR2: KGHSH, LQKENI. CDR3 coding DNA: TGTGCCAGCTCCCTGGTTGTTGACGAGCAGTACTTC. Translation gives CASSLVVDEQYF.

To note about this clone: One end of the junction varies from germline; a read error may be responsible. The chain uses TRBV10-3 and TRBJ2-7, with unresolved D. From germline, CDR1 is ENHRY and CDR2 SYGVKD. This CDR3 spans 13 amino acids. The CDR3 DNA reads as TGTGCCAGCAGTGATAGGAAGAGCTACGAGCAGTACTTC. Protein sequence: CASSDRKSYEQYF.

This chain joins TRBV2 and TRBJ2-7; D ambiguous. CDR3 length equals 15 residues. Germline CDR1 SNHLY, CDR2 FYNNEI. V was pared by 5 bases and J by 2 bases, with 16 bases between. Here the CDR3 DNA reads TGTGCCAGCAGTTCAAGCGTATCCCGTACCTACGAGCAGTACTTC. As protein: CASSSSVSRTYEQYF.

The chain is built from TRBV10-3 and TRBJ2-2; D remains ambiguous. Germline values: CDR1 ENHRY, CDR2 SYGVKD. This CDR3 is 13 amino acids long. CDR3: CGSRTDPTGELFF. The DNA of the CDR3 is TGTGGCTCGCGGACGGATCCTACCGGGGAGCTGTTTTTT.

CDR3 nucleotides: TGTGCCAGCAGCTCGGGACGGCGGCAAGAGACCCAGTACTTC. The encoded protein is CASSSGRRQETQYF. V gene TRBV7-9 combines with J gene TRBJ2-5; D may be TRBD1 or TRBD2 (5 bases each). Germline V gene sequence: CDR1 SEHNR, CDR2 FQNEAQ (reference sequence). Trimming left V 4 bases short and J 2 bases short, with 11 bases between. The CDR3 loop spans 14 amino acids.

The CDR3 region has the DNA TGTGCCAGCAGCCTGGGACTACAGAATGATGAGACCCAGTACTTC. It is translated as CASSLGLQNDETQYF. This chain joins TRBV13 and TRBJ2-5; 7 nucleotides agree with TRBD2. The CDR3 is 15 residues long. The V gene's germline CDR1 is PRHDT and CDR2 FYEKMQ (reference sequence). V trimming: 5 bases; J trimming: 5 bases; junction bases outside the gene matches: 11.

The chain employs TRBV27 and TRBJ2-1; 7 positions agree with TRBD1. V trimming: 2 bases; J trimming: 0 bases; junction bases outside the gene matches: 1. This CDR3 contains 15 residues. Germline values: CDR1 MNHEY, CDR2 SMNVEV (reference sequence). CDR3 nucleotides: TGTGCCAGCAGTTTAAACAGGGGCTCCTACAATGAGCAGTTCTTC. Amino acids: CASSLNRGSYNEQFF.

V usage is TRBV10-2 and J usage is TRBJ1-1; D may be TRBD1 (5 bases). The CDR3 loop spans 13 amino acids. Germline V lookup: CDR1 WSHSY, CDR2 SAAADI. The V end was cut by 3 bases, the J end by 3 bases, with 8 bases between. The CDR3 loop reads CASSDRAHTEAFF. The DNA of the CDR3 is TGCGCCAGCAGTGACAGGGCACACACTGAAGCTTTCTTT.

This chain uses TRBV5-4 with TRBJ2-7, with 10 bases fitting TRBD1. The junction had 5 bases not matched to a gene; V was cut back by 0 bases and J by 5 bases. CDR3 length equals 15 residues. Germline CDR1 and CDR2: SGHNT and YYREEE (reference sequence). The CDR3 sequence: CASSLEGTGDHEQYF. The CDR3 nucleotides read TGTGCCAGCAGCTTGGAGGGGACAGGGGACCACGAGCAGTACTTC. Variable domain in full (rest from reference TRBV5-4 and TRBJ2-7): ETGVTQSPTHLIKTRGQQVTLRCSSQSGHNTVSWYQQALGQGPQFIFQYYREEENGRGNFPPRFSGLQFPNYSSELNVNALELDDSALYLCASSLEGTGDHEQYFGPGTRLTVT.

The chain joins TRBV7-3 to TRBJ2-6, with D maybe TRBD1 (5 bases). The CDR3 runs to 18 residues. V lost 2 bases and J lost 1, with 15 bases in between. CDR1 is SGHTA, CDR2 FQGTGA, per germline. The CDR3 reads CASSLSGRVLSGANVLTF. The CDR3 region has the DNA TGTGCCAGCAGCTTATCGGGCAGGGTACTGTCTGGGGCCAACGTCCTGACTTTC. The variable domain in full, with the rest retrieved from reference TRBV7-3 and TRBJ2-6, is GAGVSQTPSNKVTEKGKYVELRCDPISGHTALYWYRQSLGQGPEFLIYFQGTGAADDSGLPNDRFFAVRPEGSVSTLKIQRTERGDSAVYLCASSLSGRVLSGANVLTFGAGSRLTVL.

The J gene is TRBJ1-1, the V gene TRBV4-1; no reliable D call. This CDR3 has 13 amino acids. V lost 3 bases and J 0 bases, leaving 5 bases between the germline ends. Germline-derived CDR1 and CDR2 are MGHRA and YSYEKL. This CDR3 is CASSQGMNTEAFF. The CDR3 region has the DNA TGCGCCAGCAGCCAGGGAATGAACACTGAAGCTTTCTTT.

CDR3 bases: TGTGCCAGCAGTGAGAGGATAGGGGGCGGTGGAGGCTACACCTTC. Protein product: CASSERIGGGGGYTF. The chain carries TRBV6-1 and TRBJ1-2; TRBD1 aligns across 7 bases. Looked up from germline, CDR1 is MNHNS and CDR2 is SASEGT. This CDR3 contains 15 residues. V dropped 3 bases and J dropped 8; count of bases not matched to a gene: 12.

V gene TRBV6-1 combines with J gene TRBJ1-2, with 7 bases fitting TRBD1. The trim removed 2 bases at V and 1 base at J, leaving 4 bases unmatched. CDR1 is MNHNS, CDR2 SASEGT, per germline. The CDR3 has 15 residues. The CDR3 here is CASSELGGVNYGYTF. CDR3 nucleotides: TGTGCCAGCAGTGAATTAGGGGGCGTTAACTATGGCTACACCTTC.

The chain combines TRBV10-3 with TRBJ1-1; D may be TRBD1 (6 bases). Trimming left V 4 bases short and J 0 bases short, with 9 bases between. This CDR3 spans 14 amino acids. Looked up from germline, CDR1 is ENHRY and CDR2 is SYGVKD. The DNA for the CDR3 is TGTGCCATCAGTGCCCGACAGGTGAACACTGAAGCTTTCTTT. This translates into CAISARQVNTEAFF.

The chain combines TRBV9 with TRBJ1-3; D remains unclear. Germline loops: CDR1 SGDLS, CDR2 YYNGEE. The CDR3 is 12 residues long. The V end lost 2 bases, the J end lost 2 bases, and 2 bases lay between the germline ends. The DNA for the CDR3 is TGTGCCAGCAGCGTCCCTGGAAACACCATATATTTT. Protein: CASSVPGNTIYF.

In its sample, this clone was seen a few times. The chain combines TRBV30 with TRBJ2-2, with D perhaps matching TRBD1 or TRBD2 (6 bases each). CDR3 length: 14 residues. Germline CDR1 and CDR2: GTSNPN and SVGIG (reference sequence). V was cut by 3 bases and J by 4 bases, with 12 bases left in between. In DNA form, the CDR3 reads TGTGCCTGGAGGCGGGACACCACCACCGGGGAGCTGTTTTTT. Translated, it gives CAWRRDTTTGELFF. Full variable domain (rest looked up from reference TRBV30 and TRBJ2-2): SQTIHQWPATLVQPVGSPLSLECTVEGTSNPNLYWYRQAAGRGLQLLFYSVGIGQISSEVPQNLSASRPQDRQFILSSKKLLLSDSGFYLCAWRRDTTTGELFFGEGSRLTVL.